Listed below are T cell receptor beta chains from one sample, sequenced in a study of EBV T-cell therapy then PD-1 blockade in nasopharyngeal carcinoma. The protocol was immunoSEQ multiplex PCR, while the TCRdb copy is restricted to in-frame clones and leaves out a portion. The profile covers roughly 20,000 clones, with approximately 88% appearing a single time and 31% taken by the ten largest. Their specific antigens are unknown. Sample: CD8+ T cells from blood, taken at roughly day 34 from a patient whose treatment included autologous EBV-specific T cells and nivolumab. Every receptor here comes from a man between 35 and 55 years old with nasopharyngeal carcinoma. Each CDR3 is given with its conserved first and last residue. D genes are given only for firm matches. Clone size is given for some rows only: seen once, a few or many times, or a class if the clone is expanded.

V gene	D gene	J gene	clone size	CDR3 DNA	CDR3 protein
TRBV15	.	TRBJ2-2	.	TGTGCCACCAGCAGAGAGCGGGGTGCCGGGGAGCTGTTTTTT	CATSRERGAGELFF
TRBV5-8	.	TRBJ1-5	once	TGTGCCAGCAGCTTAATGTTTGGTAATCAGCCCCAGCATTTT	CASSLMFGNQPQHF
TRBV4-2	TRBD2	TRBJ2-1	.	TGTGCCAGCAGCCAAGAACTAGCGGACTACAATGAGCAGTTCTTC	CASSQELADYNEQFF
TRBV27	.	TRBJ2-1	few	TGTGCCAGCAGTTTTAGCAGGGCATATGAGCAGTTCTTC	CASSFSRAYEQFF
TRBV4-2	.	TRBJ2-7	.	TGTGCCAGCAGCCAAGGACTCGACGAGCAGTACTTC	CASSQGLDEQYF
TRBV5-4	TRBD1	TRBJ2-7	few	TGTGCCAGCAGCACGGACAGGGGGCTGGGGTACGAGCAGTACTTC	CASSTDRGLGYEQYF
TRBV7-8	.	TRBJ1-5	.	TGTGCCAGCAGCTTAGTCCTGGGAAGAAGCAATCAGCCCCAGCATTTT	CASSLVLGRSNQPQHF
TRBV7-9	.	TRBJ1-5	few	TGTGCCAGCAGCTTAGGCAGGGCTTTCGATCAGCCCCAGCATTTT	CASSLGRAFDQPQHF
TRBV4-3	.	TRBJ1-6	.	TGCGCCAGCAGCCAAGTAATAGGGGGCTCCTATAATTCACCCCTCCACTTT	CASSQVIGGSYNSPLHF
TRBV6-4	TRBD2	TRBJ2-3	.	TGTGCCAGCAGTGAATCTAGCAGCGGGGGAGATACGCAGTATTTT	CASSESSSGGDTQYF
TRBV9	.	TRBJ2-4	.	TGTGCCAGCAGCGTGGACAACAAAAACATTCAGTACTTC	CASSVDNKNIQYF
TRBV4-1	.	TRBJ1-1	.	TGCGCCAGCAGCCAAGGACAGCGGAACACTGAAGCTTTCTTT	CASSQGQRNTEAFF
TRBV12-3/TRBV12-4	.	TRBJ2-7	.	TGTGCCAGCACCCCGGGAATTCGGGGCGAGCAGTACTTC	CASTPGIRGEQYF
TRBV6-5	TRBD1	TRBJ1-4	.	TGTGCCAGCGGACCCGGGACAGGGAGTGAAAAACTGTTTTTT	CASGPGTGSEKLFF
TRBV27	.	TRBJ2-7	.	TGTGCCAGCAGTGGGGGGGGGCCCCTAGAGCAGTACTTC	CASSGGGPLEQYF
TRBV5-4	.	TRBJ1-1	.	TGTGCCAGCAGCTTCAGACAGATGAACACTGAAGCTTTCTTT	CASSFRQMNTEAFF
TRBV5-1	.	TRBJ2-1	.	TGCGCCAGCAGCTTGGAGCCGGGAATCTCCTACAATGAGCAGTTCTTC	CASSLEPGISYNEQFF
TRBV28	TRBD1	TRBJ1-4	.	TGTGCCAGCAGTTTGGACAGGGTTGGAAAACTGTTTTTT	CASSLDRVGKLFF
TRBV28	TRBD1	TRBJ2-6	few	TGTGCCAGTGCCACAGGGGGTGTCTCTGGGGCCAACGTCCTGACTTTC	CASATGGVSGANVLTF
TRBV19	.	TRBJ1-4	.	TGTGCCAGTAGGCCCGACACCGGCCTCGGAGAAAAACTGTTTTTT	CASRPDTGLGEKLFF
TRBV4-3	TRBD1	TRBJ1-2	.	TGCGCCAGCAGCCAAGACCCGACAGGGACTTTCGGCTACACCTTC	CASSQDPTGTFGYTF
TRBV28	.	TRBJ1-3	.	TGTGCCAGCAGTTTATATAAGGGTTTTGGAAACACCATATATTTT	CASSLYKGFGNTIYF
TRBV2	.	TRBJ1-3	.	TGTGCCAGCAGTGACAGGGCAACCGATTTTTCCTCTGGAAACACCATATATTTT	CASSDRATDFSSGNTIYF
TRBV6-5	.	TRBJ1-1	.	TGTGCCAGCAGTTACTCTGGGTTTGAAGCTTTCTTT	CASSYSGFEAFF
TRBV5-1	.	TRBJ2-1	.	TGCGCCAGCAGCTTGGACCTCAACGATGAGCAGTTCTTC	CASSLDLNDEQFF
TRBV3-1/TRBV3-2	.	TRBJ1-2	large	TGTGCCAGCAGCGACGGGACTCCTAACTATGGCTACACCTTC	CASSDGTPNYGYTF
TRBV19	TRBD2	TRBJ2-4	.	TGTGCCAGTAGTATCTGGGAGGGAGGCGTCAAAAACATTCAGTACTTC	CASSIWEGGVKNIQYF
TRBV12-5	.	TRBJ2-1	.	TGTGCTAGTGGTTTGGTGACGGGTGTTGAGCAGTTCTTC	CASGLVTGVEQFF